This T cell receptor beta chain appears in the sequencing data of a study of metastatic and nonmetastatic thyroid tumors. TCRdb re-processed the PCR reads through MiXCR. The data contain approximately 35,000 clones, about a fifth of them singletons. Germline V CDR1 and CDR2: GTSNPN, SVGIG (reference sequence). The CDR3 is 12 amino acids. V lost 5 bases and J lost 5; bases outside the gene matches: 4. At least ten counts were recorded for this clone. Other DNA variants within this sample encode the same CDR3. All patients reached thyroid surgery having received no treatment beforehand. This chain joins TRBV30 and TRBJ2-5; 8 nucleotides match TRBD2. This sequence was found in a male donor with papillary thyroid cancer or a benign thyroid nodule (not recorded which). Some clones in this sample may be carry-over from other donors' samples. Source material: tumor tissue. The CDR3 nucleotides are TGTGCCTGGGGGACTAGTCGGGAGACCCAGTACTTC. The encoded protein is CAWGTSRETQYF. Full variable domain (outside the CDR3, taken from reference TRBV30 and TRBJ2-5): SQTIHQWPATLVQPVGSPLSLECTVEGTSNPNLYWYRQAAGRGLQLLFYSVGIGQISSEVPQNLSASRPQDRQFILSSKKLLLSDSGFYLCAWGTSRETQYFGPGTRLLVL.